This T cell receptor (beta chain) was sequenced for a study of T cells in localized non-small cell lung cancer. Findings and caveats of the study: The study found T cell clonality highest in uninvolved adjacent lung, above tumor. Analysis by sequencing included only one tumor region, so heterogeneity remains possible. Researchers found a median approximately 55 of the top 100 tumor clones in adjacent lung.

About this clone: The target antigen is unknown.

The CDR3 length is 13 residues. V lost 8 bases and J lost 2, with 12 bases in between. CDR1 is MNHEY, CDR2 SVGAGI, per germline. Profiling relied on immunoSEQ multiplex PCR, and the TCRdb table lists in-frame clones only, not all of them. The sample includes about 26,000 clones, about 85% of them seen just once. The sequences come from peripheral blood, collected before any cancer treatment. The sequence derives from a female donor over 55 with stage II squamous cell lung carcinoma. The V call is TRBV6-5, the J call TRBJ1-1; D remains unclear. The CDR3 DNA reads as TGTGCCAGCTCAGAGGATCGCAACACTGAAGCTTTCTTT. Translated: CASSEDRNTEAFF.